The 25 T cell receptor beta chains listed next were all sequenced from one sample in a study of radiotherapy plus CTLA-4 blockade in lung cancer. The protocol was immunoSEQ multiplex PCR, while the TCRdb copy is restricted to in-frame clones and leaves out a portion. The sample contains tens of thousands of clones, 60% to 85% of which appear only once. This specimen was peripheral blood, taken from a patient treated with radiotherapy plus ipilimumab. The receptors come from a human donor with non-small cell lung cancer whose response to radiotherapy plus ipilimumab could not be evaluated.

This chain links TRBV19 with TRBJ2-1; 7 nucleotides match TRBD2. CDR3 length equals 15 residues. CDR1 is LNHDA, CDR2 SQIVND, per germline (reference sequence). V shed 3 bases and J 8 bases; nucleotides not matched to a gene: 10. CDR3 DNA: TGTGCCAGTAGTATTTCGGGAGGTAAAGGGTATGAGCAGTTCTTC. As protein: CASSISGGKGYEQFF.

A remark on this clone: In the same sample, other DNA sequences code for this CDR3. The genes are TRBV10-3 and TRBJ1-5, with TRBD1 matching 7 bases. This CDR3 is built from 15 residues. Germline V lookup: CDR1 ENHRY, CDR2 SYGVKD. After removal of 2 bases from V and 6 bases from J, the junction contained 7 bases not matched to a gene. The CDR3 DNA is TGTGCCATCAGTGAGGCCCCAGGGGGAGGTCAGCCCCAGCATTTT. Its translation is CAISEAPGGGQPQHF.

The chain couples TRBV6-1 to TRBJ1-3; 8 bases map to TRBD1. V trimming: 6 bases; J trimming: 7 bases; junction bases outside the gene matches: 8. From germline, CDR1 is MNHNS and CDR2 SASEGT. The CDR3 extends over 14 amino acids. In nucleotides, the CDR3 is TGTGCCAGCAGCCAAGACAGGGGCAGTAACACCATATATTTT. The encoded protein is CASSQDRGSNTIYF.

The chain has TRBV5-1 and TRBJ2-5, with 10 bases matching TRBD1. V lost 4 bases to trimming and J lost 11 bases; unmatched junction nucleotides: 11. Germline assignment: CDR1 SGHRS and CDR2 YFSETQ. The CDR3 consists of 14 residues. CDR3 nucleotides: TGCGCCAGCAGCCTCCGACAGGGGGCGCGGGAGCAGTACTTC. It translates to CASSLRQGAREQYF.

CDR3 bases: TGTGCCAGCTCACCAGCCCCGGGACTAGGGGCCTACGAGCAGTACTTC. Translated, it gives CASSPAPGLGAYEQYF. V and J are TRBV18 and TRBJ2-7; 8 positions match TRBD2. This CDR3 comprises 16 residues. Germline V gives CDR1 KGHSH, CDR2 LQKENI. V gave up 2 bases and J gave up 2 bases; unmatched junction bases: 8.

This chain connects TRBV6-5 to TRBJ1-2; TRBD1 agrees at 7 bases. Germline CDR1 reads MNHEY; CDR2 reads SVGAGI. CDR3 length equals 12 residues. Trimming at V came to 7 bases and at J to 8 bases, leaving 7 bases not matched to a gene. CDR3: CASTKGGWGYTF. The CDR3 DNA reads TGTGCCAGCACCAAAGGGGGCTGGGGCTACACCTTC.

The V and J genes are TRBV5-1 and TRBJ1-1; D may be TRBD1 (6 bases). Germline V CDR1 and CDR2: SGHRS, YFSETQ. Deletions cut 5 bases from V and 5 bases from J, with 16 bases between. The CDR3 extends over 14 amino acids. CDR3 DNA: TGCGCCAGCAGGCTGACAGGTGGCGGGACTGAAGCTTTCTTT. As protein: CASRLTGGGTEAFF.

This clone appeared a few times. V and J are TRBV9 and TRBJ1-6; D remains ambiguous. V shed 3 bases and J shed 2 bases, with 9 bases lying between them. The V gene's germline CDR1 is SGDLS and CDR2 YYNGEE. The CDR3 spans 15 residues. The CDR3 sequence is CASSATGTYNSPLHF. For the CDR3, the DNA is TGTGCCAGCAGCGCAACCGGGACCTATAATTCACCCCTCCACTTT.

J is TRBJ1-1 and V is TRBV27; TRBD1 aligns across 9 bases. Trimming removed 6 bases from V and 4 bases from J; junction bases left unmatched: 18. The CDR3 sequence is 18 residues long. In germline, CDR1 is MNHEY, CDR2 SMNVEV (reference sequence). Here the CDR3 DNA reads TGTGCCAGCAGCCGCGCTGCTACAGGGGGCGCCTTGTTCACTGAAGCTTTCTTT. Its protein is CASSRAATGGALFTEAFF.

The V and J genes are TRBV15 and TRBJ2-1, with TRBD2 identical over 11 bases. The V and J ends lost 3 bases and 4 bases, in that order; junction bases with no gene match: 5. Looked up from germline, CDR1 is LNHNV and CDR2 is YYDKDF (reference sequence). This CDR3 contains 16 residues. The CDR3 coding sequence is TGTGCCACCAGCAGGGGGACTAGCGGAACTTACAATGAGCAGTTCTTC. Translating it yields CATSRGTSGTYNEQFF.

V and J are TRBV7-6 and TRBJ1-1; D is possibly TRBD1 (5 bases). Germline CDR1 and CDR2: SGHVS and FNYEAQ. Trimming cost V 2 bases and J 2 bases, with 9 bases left between them. This CDR3 is built from 14 residues. Here the CDR3 reads CASSLQGHNTEAFF. The CDR3 bases are TGTGCCAGCAGCTTACAAGGACATAACACTGAAGCTTTCTTT.

The chain employs TRBV7-2 and TRBJ2-3, with 7 nucleotides matching TRBD1. Trimming took 3 bases from V and 4 from J; bases not matched to a gene: 4. The CDR3 runs to 14 residues. The germline V gene encodes CDR1 SGHTA and CDR2 FQGNSA. CDR3 DNA sequence: TGTGCCAGCAGCTTTAACAGGGGCCCAGATACGCAGTATTTT. It yields the protein CASSFNRGPDTQYF.

This chain connects TRBV6-1 to TRBJ2-3, with a possible D match to TRBD1 (5 bases). The V end lost 6 bases, the J end lost 0 bases, and 13 bases lay between the germline ends. The CDR3 covers 15 residues. Germline V gene sequence: CDR1 MNHNS, CDR2 SASEGT. The chain's CDR3 is CASRRQLASTDTQYF. The CDR3 DNA follows: TGTGCCAGCAGGAGACAGTTGGCTAGCACAGATACGCAGTATTTT.

This clone was recorded once. This chain uses TRBV5-4 with TRBJ2-3, with D perhaps TRBD2 (6 bases). V lost 3 bases and J 2 bases, leaving 10 bases between the germline ends. The CDR3 runs 14 residues. CDR1 SGHNT and CDR2 YYREEE come from the germline V gene (reference sequence). CDR3: CASSSLAFTDTQYF. The CDR3 DNA reads TGTGCCAGCAGCTCCCTAGCGTTCACAGATACGCAGTATTTT.

The chain joins TRBV11-2 to TRBJ2-3, with a tentative D call TRBD2 (6 bases). The CDR3 is 15 amino acids. V was trimmed by 5 bases and J by 8 bases, leaving 20 bases between them. The germline V gene has CDR1 SGHAT and CDR2 FQNNGV. CDR3: CASSPPGLGWGTQYF. CDR3 in DNA: TGTGCCAGCAGCCCACCGGGACTCGGATGGGGTACGCAGTATTTT.

The CDR3 DNA sequence: TGTGCCAGCAGCACGACAGGGACAGGGCTGGGCGAGCAGTACTTC. Amino acid sequence: CASSTTGTGLGEQYF. The chain links TRBV5-4 to TRBJ2-7; 9 bases are shared with TRBD1. Germline CDR1 SGHNT, CDR2 YYREEE (reference sequence). V was pared by 4 bases and J by 6 bases, with 11 bases of the junction left unmatched. The CDR3 is made up of 15 amino acids.

As regards this clone: The sample holds other DNA sequences that translate to the same CDR3. Here the CDR3 reads CASSPLPARGSAEAFF. CDR3 coding DNA: TGTGCCAGCAGTCCCCTTCCCGCTAGGGGGAGTGCTGAAGCTTTCTTT. This rearrangement joins TRBV28 to TRBJ1-1; possibly TRBD1 for D (6 bases). The CDR3 spans 16 residues. From germline, CDR1 is MDHEN and CDR2 SYDVKM. V was trimmed by 5 bases and J by 6 bases, leaving 22 bases between them.

The chain carries TRBV28 and TRBJ2-1; a possible D gene is TRBD2 (6 bases). Per the germline V gene, CDR1 is MDHEN and CDR2 is SYDVKM. Trimming took off 7 bases at V and 9 bases at J, with 22 bases between the two ends. This CDR3 region has 15 residues. The CDR3, as DNA: TGTGCCAGCAACCTTAGTTGGGGAGGCCAGAGTGAGCAGTTCTTC. Translating gives CASNLSWGGQSEQFF.

The V gene is TRBV19, the J gene TRBJ2-7; perhaps TRBD1 as D (6 bases). The CDR3 covers 14 residues. V was clipped by 4 bases and J by 4 bases, with 14 bases between them. CDR1 is LNHDA and CDR2 is SQIVND in the germline V gene (reference sequence). This CDR3 reads CASSTPRDNYEQYF. CDR3 coding DNA: TGTGCCAGTAGTACCCCTCGGGACAATTACGAGCAGTACTTC.

V usage is TRBV18 and J usage is TRBJ1-2, with 7 bases that match TRBD1. Trimming took 2 bases from V and 5 from J; bases not matched to a gene: 8. This CDR3 comprises 15 residues. Germline V gene data show CDR1 as KGHSH and CDR2 as LQKENI. The CDR3 region is CASSPYDRVDYGYTF. The CDR3 DNA is TGTGCCAGCTCACCATATGACAGGGTGGATTATGGCTACACCTTC.

The chain uses TRBV5-1 and TRBJ2-5; D possibly corresponds to TRBD1 (6 bases). Germline V lookup: CDR1 SGHRS, CDR2 YFSETQ. There are 16 residues in the CDR3. V dropped 4 bases and J dropped 3 bases, with 19 bases sitting between them. CDR3 nucleotides: TGCGCCAGCAGCAAAATACTGACAGGCCGGAAAGAGACCCAGTACTTC. Translation gives CASSKILTGRKETQYF.

This clone was seen a few times. The V gene is TRBV5-1, the J gene TRBJ1-1; 9 positions agree with TRBD1. CDR1 and CDR2 (germline): SGHRS, YFSETQ. J gave up 1 base and V 2 bases, and 12 bases lay outside the gene matches. CDR3 size: 18 residues. The CDR3 sequence is CASSFNPGQGMENTEAFF. The CDR3 DNA sequence: TGCGCCAGCAGCTTTAACCCGGGACAGGGAATGGAGAACACTGAAGCTTTCTTT.

A single count supports this clone. The chain is built from TRBV18 and TRBJ2-7; D gene unclear. V was cut by 6 bases and J by 5 bases, with 8 bases left in between. The CDR3 loop spans 11 amino acids. CDR1 KGHSH and CDR2 LQKENI come from the germline V gene. CDR3: CASSHGDEQYF. For the CDR3, the DNA is TGTGCCAGCTCCCACGGAGACGAGCAGTACTTC.

The V gene is TRBV29-1, the J gene TRBJ2-7; TRBD2 aligns across 10 bases. This CDR3 region has 16 residues. V was pared by 0 bases and J by 3 bases, with 8 bases of the junction left unmatched. The germline gives CDR1 SQVTM, CDR2 ANQGSEA. The CDR3 sequence is CSVEDRSSGRYYEQYF. In DNA form, the CDR3 reads TGCAGCGTTGAAGATAGGAGTAGCGGGAGGTACTACGAGCAGTACTTC.

This clone was counted only a few times. J is TRBJ1-1 and V is TRBV30; D ambiguous. From germline, CDR1 is GTSNPN and CDR2 SVGIG (reference sequence). V shed 8 bases and J shed 3 bases, with 13 bases lying between them. The CDR3 runs to 12 residues. The CDR3 DNA is TGTGCCCTTGCGGATTCGGACACTGAAGCTTTCTTT. As protein: CALADSDTEAFF. Full variable domain (remainder filled in from reference TRBV30 and TRBJ1-1): SQTIHQWPATLVQPVGSPLSLECTVEGTSNPNLYWYRQAAGRGLQLLFYSVGIGQISSEVPQNLSASRPQDRQFILSSKKLLLSDSGFYLCALADSDTEAFFGQGTRLTVV.